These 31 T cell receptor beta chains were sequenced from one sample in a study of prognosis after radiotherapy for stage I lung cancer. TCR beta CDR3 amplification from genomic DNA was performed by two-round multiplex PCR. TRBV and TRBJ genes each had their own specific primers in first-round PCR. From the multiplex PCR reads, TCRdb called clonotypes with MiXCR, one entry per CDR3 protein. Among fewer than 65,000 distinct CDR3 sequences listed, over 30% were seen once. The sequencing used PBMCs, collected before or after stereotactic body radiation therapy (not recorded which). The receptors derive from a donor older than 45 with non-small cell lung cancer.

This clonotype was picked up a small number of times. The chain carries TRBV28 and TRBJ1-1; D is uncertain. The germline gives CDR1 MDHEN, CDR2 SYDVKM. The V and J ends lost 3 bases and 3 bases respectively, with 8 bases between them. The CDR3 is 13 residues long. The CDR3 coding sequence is TGTGCCAGCAGTTTTTTTCGGGACACTGAAGCTTTCTTT. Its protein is CASSFFRDTEAFF.

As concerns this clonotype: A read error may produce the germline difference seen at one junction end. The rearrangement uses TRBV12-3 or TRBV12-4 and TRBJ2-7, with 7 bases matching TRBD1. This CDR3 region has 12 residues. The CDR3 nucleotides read TGTGCCAGCAGTCAGACAGGGTACGAACAGTACTTC. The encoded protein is CASSQTGYEQYF.

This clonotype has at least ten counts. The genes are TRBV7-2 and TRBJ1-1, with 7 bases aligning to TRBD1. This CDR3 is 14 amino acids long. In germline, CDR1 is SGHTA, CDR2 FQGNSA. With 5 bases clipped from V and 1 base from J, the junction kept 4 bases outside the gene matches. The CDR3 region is CASSPGQTNTEAFF. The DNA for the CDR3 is TGTGCCAGCAGCCCGGGACAGACGAACACTGAAGCTTTCTTT.

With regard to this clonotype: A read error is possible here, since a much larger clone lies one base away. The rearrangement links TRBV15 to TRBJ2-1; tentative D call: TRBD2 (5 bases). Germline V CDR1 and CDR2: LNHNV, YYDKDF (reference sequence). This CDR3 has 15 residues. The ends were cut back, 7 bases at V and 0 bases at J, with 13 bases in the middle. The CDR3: CATTTGRGSYNEQFF. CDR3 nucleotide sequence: TGTGCCACCACAACGGGCCGGGGCTCCTACAATGAGCAGTTCTTC. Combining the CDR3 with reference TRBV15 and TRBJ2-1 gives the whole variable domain DAMVIQNPRYQVTQFGKPVTLSCSQTLNHNVMYWYQQKSSQAPKLLFHYYDKDFNNEADTPDNFQSRRPNTSFCFLDIRSPGLGDTAMYLCATTTGRGSYNEQFFGPGTRLTVL.

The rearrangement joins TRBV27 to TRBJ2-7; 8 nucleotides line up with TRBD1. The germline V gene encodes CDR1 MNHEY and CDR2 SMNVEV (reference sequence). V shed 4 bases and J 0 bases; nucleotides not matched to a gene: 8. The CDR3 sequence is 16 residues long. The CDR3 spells CASSSRQGWSSYEQYF. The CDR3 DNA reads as TGTGCCAGCAGTTCCCGACAGGGGTGGAGCTCCTACGAGCAGTACTTC.

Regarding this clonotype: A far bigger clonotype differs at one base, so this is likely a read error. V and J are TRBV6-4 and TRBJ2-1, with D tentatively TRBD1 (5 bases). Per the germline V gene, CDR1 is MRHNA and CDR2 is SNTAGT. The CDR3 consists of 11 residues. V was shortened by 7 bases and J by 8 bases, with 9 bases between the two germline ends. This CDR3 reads CASMEGDEQFF. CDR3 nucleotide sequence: TGTGCCAGCATGGAAGGGGATGAGCAGTTCTTC.

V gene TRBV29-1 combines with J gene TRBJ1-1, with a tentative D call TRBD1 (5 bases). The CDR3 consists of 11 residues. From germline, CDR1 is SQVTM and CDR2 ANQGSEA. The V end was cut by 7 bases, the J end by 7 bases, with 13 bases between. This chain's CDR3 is CSAPWGVEAFF. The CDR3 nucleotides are TGCAGCGCGCCATGGGGCGTTGAAGCTTTCTTT.

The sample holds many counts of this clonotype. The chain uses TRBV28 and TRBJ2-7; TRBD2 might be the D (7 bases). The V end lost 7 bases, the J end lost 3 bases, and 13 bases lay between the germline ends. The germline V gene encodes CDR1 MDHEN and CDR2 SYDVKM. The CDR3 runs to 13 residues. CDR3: CASTIGGGYEQYF. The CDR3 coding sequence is TGTGCCAGCACCATAGGGGGGGGCTACGAGCAGTACTTC.

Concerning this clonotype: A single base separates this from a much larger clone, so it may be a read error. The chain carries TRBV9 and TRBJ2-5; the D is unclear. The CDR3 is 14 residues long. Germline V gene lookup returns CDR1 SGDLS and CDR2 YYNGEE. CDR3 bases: TGTGCCAGCAGCGTAGGGGGAATCCAAGGGACCCAGTACTTC. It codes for CASSVGGIQGTQYF.

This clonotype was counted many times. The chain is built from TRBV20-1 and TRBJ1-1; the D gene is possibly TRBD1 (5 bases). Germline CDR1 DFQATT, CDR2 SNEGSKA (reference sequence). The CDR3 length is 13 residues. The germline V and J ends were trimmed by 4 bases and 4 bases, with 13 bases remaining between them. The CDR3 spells CSAMLGEGTEAFF. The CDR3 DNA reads TGCAGTGCTATGTTAGGGGAGGGCACTGAAGCTTTCTTT.

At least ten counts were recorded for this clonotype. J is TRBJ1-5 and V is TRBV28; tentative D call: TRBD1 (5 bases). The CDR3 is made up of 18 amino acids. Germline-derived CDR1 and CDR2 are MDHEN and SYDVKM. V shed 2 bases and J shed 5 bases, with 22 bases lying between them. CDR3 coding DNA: TGTGCCAGCAGTTTAAGTCGAGGAGGAATCAAGGGGTATCAGCCCCAGCATTTT. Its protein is CASSLSRGGIKGYQPQHF.

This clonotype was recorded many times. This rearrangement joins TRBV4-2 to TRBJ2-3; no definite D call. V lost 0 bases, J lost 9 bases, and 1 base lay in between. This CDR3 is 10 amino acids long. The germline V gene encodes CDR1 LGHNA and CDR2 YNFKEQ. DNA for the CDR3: TGTGCCAGCAGCCAAGAGACGCAGTATTTT. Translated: CASSQETQYF.

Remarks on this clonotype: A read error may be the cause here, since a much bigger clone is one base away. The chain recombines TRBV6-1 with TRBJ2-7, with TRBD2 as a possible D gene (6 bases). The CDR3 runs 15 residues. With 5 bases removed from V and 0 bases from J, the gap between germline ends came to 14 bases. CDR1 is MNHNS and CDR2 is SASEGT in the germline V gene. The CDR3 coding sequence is TGTGCCAGCAGTCGCTCGGGGGTGTACTCCTACGAGCAGTACTTC. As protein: CASSRSGVYSYEQYF.

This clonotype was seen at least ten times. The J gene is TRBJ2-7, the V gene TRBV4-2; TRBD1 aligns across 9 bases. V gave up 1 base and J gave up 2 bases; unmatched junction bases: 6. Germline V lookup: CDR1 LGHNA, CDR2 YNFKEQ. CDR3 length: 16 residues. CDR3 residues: CASSQAPGQGTYEQYF. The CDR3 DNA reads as TGTGCCAGCAGCCAAGCCCCGGGACAGGGCACCTACGAGCAGTACTTC.

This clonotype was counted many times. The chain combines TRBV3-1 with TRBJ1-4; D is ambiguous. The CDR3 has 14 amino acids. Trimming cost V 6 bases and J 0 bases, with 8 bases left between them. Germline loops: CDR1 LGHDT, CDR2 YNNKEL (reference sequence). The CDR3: CASSPTATNEKLFF. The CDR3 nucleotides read TGTGCCAGCAGTCCAACAGCAACTAATGAAAAACTGTTTTTT.

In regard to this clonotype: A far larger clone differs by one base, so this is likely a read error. The CDR3 DNA reads as TGTGCCAGCAGCTTATGCGGGGACTCGGTAGAGCAGTTCTTC. Translating it yields CASSLCGDSVEQFF. The chain employs TRBV7-2 and TRBJ2-1, with a possible D match to TRBD2 (6 bases). Germline V gene data show CDR1 as SGHTA and CDR2 as FQGNSA. Trimming shortened V by 2 bases and J by 10 bases, and 15 bases separated the two germline ends. This CDR3 has 14 amino acids.

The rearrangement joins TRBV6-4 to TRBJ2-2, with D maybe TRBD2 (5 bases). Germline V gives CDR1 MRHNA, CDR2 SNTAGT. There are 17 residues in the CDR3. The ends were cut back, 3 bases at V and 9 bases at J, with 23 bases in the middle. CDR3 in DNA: TGTGCCAGCAGTGATCAGGTGGCGCGGGCCGAGTGTCGGGAGCTGTTTTTT. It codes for CASSDQVARAECRELFF.

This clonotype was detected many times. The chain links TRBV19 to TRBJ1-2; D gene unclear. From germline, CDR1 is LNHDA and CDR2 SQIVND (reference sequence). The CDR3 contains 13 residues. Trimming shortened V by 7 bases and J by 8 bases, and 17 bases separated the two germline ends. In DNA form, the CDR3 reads TGTGCCAGTACCCCCGGGAGGGATGGAGGCTACACCTTC. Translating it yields CASTPGRDGGYTF.

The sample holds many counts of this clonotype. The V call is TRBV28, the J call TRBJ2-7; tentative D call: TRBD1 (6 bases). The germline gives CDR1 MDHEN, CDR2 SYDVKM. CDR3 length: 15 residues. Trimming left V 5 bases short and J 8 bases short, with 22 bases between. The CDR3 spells CASSPPKQGPSQQYF. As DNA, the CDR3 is TGTGCCAGCAGTCCCCCGAAACAGGGCCCATCACAGCAGTACTTC.

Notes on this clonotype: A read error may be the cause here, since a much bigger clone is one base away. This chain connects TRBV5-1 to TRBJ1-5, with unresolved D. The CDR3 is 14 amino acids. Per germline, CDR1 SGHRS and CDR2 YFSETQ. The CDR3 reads CASSLSSPNQTQHF. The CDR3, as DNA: TGCGCCAGCAGCTTGTCCTCACCCAATCAGACCCAGCATTTT.

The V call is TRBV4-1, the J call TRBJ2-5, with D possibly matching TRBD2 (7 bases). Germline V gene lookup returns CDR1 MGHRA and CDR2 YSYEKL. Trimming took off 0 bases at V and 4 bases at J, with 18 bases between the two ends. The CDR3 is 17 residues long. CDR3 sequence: CASSQEGGGWCGETQYF. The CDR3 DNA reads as TGCGCCAGCAGCCAAGAGGGGGGGGGCTGGTGCGGAGAGACCCAGTACTTC.

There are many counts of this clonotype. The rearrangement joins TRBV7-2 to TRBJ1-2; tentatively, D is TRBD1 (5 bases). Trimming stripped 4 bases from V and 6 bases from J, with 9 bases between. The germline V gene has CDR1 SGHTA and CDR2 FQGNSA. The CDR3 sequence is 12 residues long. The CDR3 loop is CASSSGLHGYTF. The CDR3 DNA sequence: TGTGCCAGCAGCTCAGGGCTCCATGGCTACACCTTC.

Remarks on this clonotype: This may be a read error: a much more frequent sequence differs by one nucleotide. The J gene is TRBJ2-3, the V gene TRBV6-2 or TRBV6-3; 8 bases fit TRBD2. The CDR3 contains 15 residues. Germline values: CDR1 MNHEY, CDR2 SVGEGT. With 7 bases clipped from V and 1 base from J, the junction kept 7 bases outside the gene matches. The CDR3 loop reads CASIGGAGGTDTQYF. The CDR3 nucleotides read TGTGCCAGCATCGGAGGAGCGGGGGGCACAGATACGCAGTATTTT.

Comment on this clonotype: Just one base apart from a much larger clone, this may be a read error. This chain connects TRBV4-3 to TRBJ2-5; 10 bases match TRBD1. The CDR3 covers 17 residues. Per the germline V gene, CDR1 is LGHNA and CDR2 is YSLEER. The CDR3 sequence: CASSREVTGGGQDTQYF. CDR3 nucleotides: TGTGCCAGCAGCCGTGAAGTGACAGGGGGCGGCCAAGATACCCAGTACTTC.

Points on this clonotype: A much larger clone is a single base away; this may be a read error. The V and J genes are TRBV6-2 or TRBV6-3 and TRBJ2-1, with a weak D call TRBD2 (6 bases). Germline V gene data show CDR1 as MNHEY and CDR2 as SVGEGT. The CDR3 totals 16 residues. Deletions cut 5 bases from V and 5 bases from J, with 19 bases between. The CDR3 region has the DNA TGTGCCAGCAGTAAAGCGTTGCGGAGGGTCGACAATGAGCAGTTCTTC. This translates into CASSKALRRVDNEQFF.

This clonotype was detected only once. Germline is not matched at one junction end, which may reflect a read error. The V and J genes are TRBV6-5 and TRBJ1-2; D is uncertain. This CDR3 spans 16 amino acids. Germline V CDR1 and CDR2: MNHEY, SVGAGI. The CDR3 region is CASSYSFAGSSYGYTF. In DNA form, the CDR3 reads TGCGCCAGCAGTTACTCCTTCGCGGGCAGTTCCTATGGCTACACCTTC.

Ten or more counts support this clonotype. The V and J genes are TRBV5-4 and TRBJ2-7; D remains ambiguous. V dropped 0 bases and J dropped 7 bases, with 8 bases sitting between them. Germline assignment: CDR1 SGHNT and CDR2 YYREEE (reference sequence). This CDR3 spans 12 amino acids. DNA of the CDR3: TGTGCCAGCAGCTTGGAAGCGCGAGAGCAGTACTTC. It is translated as CASSLEAREQYF.

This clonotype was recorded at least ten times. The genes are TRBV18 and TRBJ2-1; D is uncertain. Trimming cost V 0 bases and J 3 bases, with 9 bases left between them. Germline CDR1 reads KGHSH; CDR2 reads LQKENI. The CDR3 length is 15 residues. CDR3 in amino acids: CASSPPGRNYNEQFF. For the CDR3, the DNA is TGTGCCAGCTCACCACCGGGAAGAAACTACAATGAGCAGTTCTTC.

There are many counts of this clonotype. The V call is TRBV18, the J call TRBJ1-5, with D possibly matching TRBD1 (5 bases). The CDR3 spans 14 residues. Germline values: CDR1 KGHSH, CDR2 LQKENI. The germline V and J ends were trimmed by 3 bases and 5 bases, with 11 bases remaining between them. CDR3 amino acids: CASSPLGGDQPQHF. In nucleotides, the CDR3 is TGTGCCAGCTCACCGTTGGGGGGGGATCAGCCCCAGCATTTT. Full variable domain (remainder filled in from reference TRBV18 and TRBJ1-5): NAGVMQNPRHLVRRRGQEARLRCSPMKGHSHVYWYRQLPEEGLKFMVYLQKENIIDESGMPKERFSAEFPKEGPSILRIQQVVRGDSAAYFCASSPLGGDQPQHFGDGTRLSIL.

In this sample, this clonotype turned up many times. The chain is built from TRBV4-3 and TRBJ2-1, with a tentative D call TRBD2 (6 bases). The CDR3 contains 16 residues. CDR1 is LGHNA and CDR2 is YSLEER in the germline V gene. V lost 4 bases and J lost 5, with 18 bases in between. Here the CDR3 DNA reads TGCGCCAGCAGCCGGATTGCGGGTAGCGGCAACAATGAGCAGTTCTTC. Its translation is CASSRIAGSGNNEQFF.

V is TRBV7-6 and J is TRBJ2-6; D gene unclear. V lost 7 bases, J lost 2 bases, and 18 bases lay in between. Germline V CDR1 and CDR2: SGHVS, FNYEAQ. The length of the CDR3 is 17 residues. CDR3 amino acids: CASIPETVGAGANVLTF. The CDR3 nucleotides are TGTGCCAGCATCCCCGAAACAGTGGGCGCTGGGGCCAACGTCCTGACTTTC.